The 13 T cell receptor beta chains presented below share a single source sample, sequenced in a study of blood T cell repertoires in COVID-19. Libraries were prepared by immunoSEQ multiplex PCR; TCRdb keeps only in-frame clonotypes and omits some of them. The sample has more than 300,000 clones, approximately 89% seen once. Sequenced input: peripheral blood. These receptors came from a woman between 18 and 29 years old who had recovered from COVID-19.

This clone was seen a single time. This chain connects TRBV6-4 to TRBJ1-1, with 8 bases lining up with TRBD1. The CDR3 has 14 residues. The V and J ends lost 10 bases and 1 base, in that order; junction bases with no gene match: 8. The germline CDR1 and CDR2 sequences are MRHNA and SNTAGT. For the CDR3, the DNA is TGTGCCACCCGGGACAGGCCCTCGAACACTGAAGCTTTCTTT. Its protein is CATRDRPSNTEAFF.

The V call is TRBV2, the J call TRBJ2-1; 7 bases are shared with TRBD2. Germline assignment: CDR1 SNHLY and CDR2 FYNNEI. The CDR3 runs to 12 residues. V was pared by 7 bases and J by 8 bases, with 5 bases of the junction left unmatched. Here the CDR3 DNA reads TGTGCCAGCAAGGGACTAAACTATGAGCAGTTCTTC. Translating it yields CASKGLNYEQFF.

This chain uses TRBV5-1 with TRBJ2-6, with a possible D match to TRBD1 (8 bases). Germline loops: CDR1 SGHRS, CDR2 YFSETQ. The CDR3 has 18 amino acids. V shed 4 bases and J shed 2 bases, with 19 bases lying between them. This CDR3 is CASSAGDRLAPGANVLTF. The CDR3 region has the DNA TGCGCCAGCAGCGCGGGGGACAGGTTGGCCCCTGGGGCCAACGTCCTGACTTTC.

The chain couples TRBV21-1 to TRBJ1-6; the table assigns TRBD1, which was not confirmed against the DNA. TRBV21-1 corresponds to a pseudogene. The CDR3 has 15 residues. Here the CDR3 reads CASSKSQGYNSPLHF. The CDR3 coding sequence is TGTGCCAGCAGCAAAAGTCAGGGGTACAATTCACCCCTCCACTTT.

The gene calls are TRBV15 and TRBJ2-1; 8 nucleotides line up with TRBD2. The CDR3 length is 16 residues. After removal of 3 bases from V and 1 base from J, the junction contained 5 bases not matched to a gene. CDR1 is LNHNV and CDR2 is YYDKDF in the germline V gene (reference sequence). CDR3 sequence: CATSREAGVSYNEQFF. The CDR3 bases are TGTGCCACCAGCAGGGAAGCGGGAGTGTCCTACAATGAGCAGTTCTTC.

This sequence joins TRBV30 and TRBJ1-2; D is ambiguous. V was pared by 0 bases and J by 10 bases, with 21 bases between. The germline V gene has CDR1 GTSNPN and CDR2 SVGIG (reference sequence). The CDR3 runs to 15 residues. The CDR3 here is CAWSVRRASVLAYTF. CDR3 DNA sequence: TGTGCCTGGAGTGTACGTCGCGCTAGTGTTTTAGCCTACACCTTC.

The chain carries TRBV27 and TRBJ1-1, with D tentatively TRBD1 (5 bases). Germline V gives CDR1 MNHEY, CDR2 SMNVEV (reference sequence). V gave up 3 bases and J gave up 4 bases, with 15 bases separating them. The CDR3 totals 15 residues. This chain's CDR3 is CASSFGGGRSTEAFF. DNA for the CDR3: TGTGCCAGCAGTTTCGGGGGTGGGAGGTCCACTGAAGCTTTCTTT.

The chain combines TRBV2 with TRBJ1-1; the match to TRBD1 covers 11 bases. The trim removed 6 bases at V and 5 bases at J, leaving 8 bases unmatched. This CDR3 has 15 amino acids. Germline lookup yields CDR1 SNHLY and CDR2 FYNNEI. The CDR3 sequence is CASSPWTGGETEAFF. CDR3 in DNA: TGTGCCAGCAGCCCATGGACAGGGGGCGAGACTGAAGCTTTCTTT.

The CDR3 DNA reads TGTGCCAGCAGTCCGCACCCTCAGCTAGCCACTGAAGCTTTCTTT. Translation gives CASSPHPQLATEAFF. The rearrangement links TRBV6-5 to TRBJ1-1; D unclear. From germline, CDR1 is MNHEY and CDR2 SVGAGI. The CDR3 has 15 residues. V lost 5 bases and J lost 4, with 17 bases in between.

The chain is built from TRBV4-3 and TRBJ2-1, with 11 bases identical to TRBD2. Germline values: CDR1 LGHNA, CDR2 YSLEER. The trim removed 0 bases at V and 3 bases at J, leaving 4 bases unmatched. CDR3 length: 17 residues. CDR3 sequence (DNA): TGCGCCAGCAGCCAAGAATTAGCGGGAGGGAGCTACAATGAGCAGTTCTTC. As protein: CASSQELAGGSYNEQFF.

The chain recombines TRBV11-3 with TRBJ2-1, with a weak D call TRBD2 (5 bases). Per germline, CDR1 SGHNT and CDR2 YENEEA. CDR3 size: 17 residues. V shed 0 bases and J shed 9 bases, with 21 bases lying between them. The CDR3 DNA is TGTGCCAGCAGCTTAGATTTTCGGGTCCTTGCGGGTGGTGAGCAGTTCTTC. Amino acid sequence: CASSLDFRVLAGGEQFF.

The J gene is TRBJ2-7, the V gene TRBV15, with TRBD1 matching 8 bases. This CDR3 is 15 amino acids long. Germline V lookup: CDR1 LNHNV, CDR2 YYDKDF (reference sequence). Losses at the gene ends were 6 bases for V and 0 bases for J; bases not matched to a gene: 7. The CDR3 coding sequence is TGTGCCACCAGTCCAGACAGGGGTGACTCCTACGAGCAGTACGTC. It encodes CATSPDRGDSYEQYV.

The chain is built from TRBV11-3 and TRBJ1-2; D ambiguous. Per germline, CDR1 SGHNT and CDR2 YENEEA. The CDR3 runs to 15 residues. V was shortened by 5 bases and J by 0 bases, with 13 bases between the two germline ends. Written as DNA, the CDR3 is TGTGCCAGCAGCCTTGTCGACAAAGCTAACTATGGCTACACCTTC. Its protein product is CASSLVDKANYGYTF.